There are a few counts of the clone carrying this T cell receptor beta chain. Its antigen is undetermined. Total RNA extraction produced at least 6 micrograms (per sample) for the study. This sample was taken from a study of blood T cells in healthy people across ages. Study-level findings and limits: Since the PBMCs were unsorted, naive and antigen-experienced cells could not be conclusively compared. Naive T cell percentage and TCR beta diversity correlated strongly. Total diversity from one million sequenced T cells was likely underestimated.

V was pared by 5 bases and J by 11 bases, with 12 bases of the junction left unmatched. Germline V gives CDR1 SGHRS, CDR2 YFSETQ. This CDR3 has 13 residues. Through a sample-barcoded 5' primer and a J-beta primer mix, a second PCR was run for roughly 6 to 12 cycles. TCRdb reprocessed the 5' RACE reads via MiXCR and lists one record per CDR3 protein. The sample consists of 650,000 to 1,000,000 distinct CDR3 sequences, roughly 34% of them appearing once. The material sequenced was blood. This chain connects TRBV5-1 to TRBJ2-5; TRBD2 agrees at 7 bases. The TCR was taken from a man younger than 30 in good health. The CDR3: CASRLTAGNEQYF. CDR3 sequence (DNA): TGCGCCAGCAGACTCACAGCGGGGAATGAGCAGTACTTC.